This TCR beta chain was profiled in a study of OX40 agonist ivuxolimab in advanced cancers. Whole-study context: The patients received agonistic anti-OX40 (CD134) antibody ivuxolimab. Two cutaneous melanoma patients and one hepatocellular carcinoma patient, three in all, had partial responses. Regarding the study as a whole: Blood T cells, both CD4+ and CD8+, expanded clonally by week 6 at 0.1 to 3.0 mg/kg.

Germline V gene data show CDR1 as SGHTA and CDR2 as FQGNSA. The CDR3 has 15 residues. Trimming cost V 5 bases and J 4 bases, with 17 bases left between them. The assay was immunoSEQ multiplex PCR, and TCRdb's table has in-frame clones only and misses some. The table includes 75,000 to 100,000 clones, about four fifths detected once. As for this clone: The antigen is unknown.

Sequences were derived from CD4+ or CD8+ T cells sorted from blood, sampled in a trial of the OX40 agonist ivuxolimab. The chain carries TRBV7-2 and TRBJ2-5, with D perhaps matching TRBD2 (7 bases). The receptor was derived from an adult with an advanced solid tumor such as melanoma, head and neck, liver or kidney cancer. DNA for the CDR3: TGTGCCAGCAGCGAGGTCCGGAGGGGGGGAGAGACCCAGTACTTC. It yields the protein CASSEVRRGGETQYF.